One sample yielded the 27 T cell receptor beta chains listed below, sequenced in a study of blood T cell repertoires in COVID-19. The data were produced by immunoSEQ multiplex PCR, yet TCRdb's version contains in-frame clones alone and is incomplete. This sample yields approximately 350,000 clones, of which 75% to 90% are seen a single time; roughly 0.99% belongs to the top ten. Sequenced sample: PBMCs or T cells enriched from blood (not recorded which). All receptors derive from a man younger than 35 who had recovered from COVID-19.

This clone has just a few counts. This sequence joins TRBV3-1 (or the pseudogene TRBV3-2) and TRBJ1-6; 7 nucleotides agree with TRBD1. Germline V lookup: CDR1 LGHDT, CDR2 YNNKEL (reference sequence). V shed 2 bases and J 6 bases; nucleotides not matched to a gene: 4. The CDR3 is 15 amino acids. The CDR3 sequence is CASSQSSGGNSPLHF. CDR3 in DNA: TGTGCCAGCAGCCAATCTTCAGGGGGTAATTCACCCCTCCACTTT.

In its sample, this clone was seen once. The CDR3 here is CASSQRRTTGEKLFF. DNA of the CDR3: TGTGCCAGCAGTCAGCGCCGGACGACAGGGGAAAAACTGTTTTTT. The gene calls are TRBV27 and TRBJ1-4; TRBD1 matches 7 bases. CDR1 is MNHEY, CDR2 SMNVEV, per germline (reference sequence). The trim removed 5 bases at V and 8 bases at J, leaving 11 bases unmatched. This CDR3 has 15 residues.

The chain links TRBV6-5 to TRBJ1-1, with D possibly being TRBD1 (6 bases). The CDR3 has 14 amino acids. V was cut by 6 bases and J by 5 bases, with 16 bases left in between. The germline V gene has CDR1 MNHEY and CDR2 SVGAGI. The CDR3 here is CASRLVLGGTEAFF. For the CDR3, the DNA is TGTGCCAGCAGACTAGTTCTAGGGGGTACTGAAGCTTTCTTT.

V usage is TRBV6-2 or TRBV6-3 and J usage is TRBJ2-1, with 8 bases lining up with TRBD1. Germline loops: CDR1 MNHEY, CDR2 SVGEGT. V lost 2 bases and J lost 8; bases outside the gene matches: 5. This CDR3 spans 14 amino acids. CDR3 protein: CASSYRQGADEQFF. In DNA, the CDR3 is TGTGCCAGCAGTTACAGGCAGGGGGCGGATGAGCAGTTCTTC.

This clone was seen once. The rearrangement links TRBV2 to TRBJ1-5, with a possible D match to TRBD1 (5 bases). Trimming stripped 6 bases from V and 2 bases from J, with 11 bases between. The length of the CDR3 is 14 residues. In germline, CDR1 is SNHLY, CDR2 FYNNEI. The CDR3 DNA sequence: TGTGCCAGCAGGGAGGGCAGGGGCAATCAGCCCCAGCATTTT. Residues: CASREGRGNQPQHF.

V is TRBV4-2 and J is TRBJ1-2, with 7 bases matching TRBD1. The germline V gene encodes CDR1 LGHNA and CDR2 YNFKEQ. The CDR3 loop spans 16 amino acids. V shed 1 base and J 3 bases; nucleotides not matched to a gene: 8. The DNA for the CDR3 is TGTGCCAGCAGCCAAGGCGTGGGGGACAGCTACTATGGCTACACCTTC. The encoded protein is CASSQGVGDSYYGYTF.

This rearrangement joins TRBV29-1 to TRBJ2-6, with D perhaps matching TRBD2 (6 bases). The CDR3 loop spans 14 amino acids. V lost 7 bases and J lost 1, with 11 bases in between. Germline lookup yields CDR1 SQVTM and CDR2 ANQGSEA. This chain's CDR3 is CSGAEGSGANVLTF. Written as DNA, the CDR3 is TGCAGCGGGGCGGAGGGTTCTGGGGCCAACGTCCTGACTTTC. The complete variable domain, with remaining parts taken from reference TRBV29-1 and TRBJ2-6, reads SAVISQKPSRDICQRGTSLTIQCQVDSQVTMMFWYRQQPGQSLTLIATANQGSEATYESGFVIDKFPISRPNLTFSTLTVSNMSPEDSSIYLCSGAEGSGANVLTFGAGSRLTVL.

This sequence joins TRBV6-5 and TRBJ1-3; the match to TRBD1 covers 8 bases. Germline V gives CDR1 MNHEY, CDR2 SVGAGI. This CDR3 spans 15 amino acids. Trimming at V came to 4 bases and at J to 4 bases, leaving 6 bases not matched to a gene. CDR3 amino acids: CASSLEDRAGNTIYF. CDR3 DNA sequence: TGTGCCAGCAGTTTGGAGGACAGGGCCGGAAACACCATATATTTT.

The rearrangement uses TRBV19 and TRBJ2-3; 8 nucleotides match TRBD2. The CDR3 has 17 residues. The trim removed 10 bases at V and 1 base at J, leaving 16 bases unmatched. Germline V gene data show CDR1 as LNHDA and CDR2 as SQIVND (reference sequence). This CDR3 is CATSLGLVREGTDTQYF. The CDR3 DNA is TGTGCCACCTCGCTAGGATTGGTGCGGGAGGGCACAGATACGCAGTATTTT.

The genes are TRBV30 and TRBJ1-2, with D possibly TRBD1 on 5 matching bases. Germline V lookup: CDR1 GTSNPN, CDR2 SVGIG (reference sequence). This CDR3 comprises 13 residues. V was shortened by 0 bases and J by 8 bases, with 13 bases between the two germline ends. The CDR3 nucleotides read TGTGCCTGGAGTGTAAAGGGCAGGGCGGGCTACACCTTC. Amino acid sequence: CAWSVKGRAGYTF.

The chain uses TRBV6-1 and TRBJ2-7; 7 nucleotides line up with TRBD1. Germline CDR1 is MNHNS and CDR2 is SASEGT. The CDR3 spans 14 residues. The V gene end was trimmed by 2 bases and the J gene end by 5 bases; junction bases not matched to a gene: 6. The CDR3 protein is CASSERGQSDEQYF. The CDR3, as DNA: TGTGCCAGCAGTGAAAGGGGACAGAGTGACGAGCAGTACTTC.

This clone has a single count. This chain connects TRBV10-3 to TRBJ2-5; 8 positions agree with TRBD2. Germline V gene sequence: CDR1 ENHRY, CDR2 SYGVKD. V lost 0 bases to trimming and J lost 5 bases; unmatched junction nucleotides: 8. This CDR3 comprises 16 residues. The CDR3 loop reads CAISESKREGRETQYF. The CDR3 DNA reads as TGTGCCATCAGTGAGTCGAAACGGGAGGGTCGGGAGACCCAGTACTTC.

The chain couples TRBV7-9 to TRBJ1-1; D is ambiguous. Germline V gives CDR1 SEHNR, CDR2 FQNEAQ (reference sequence). V was cut by 4 bases and J by 1 base, with 16 bases left in between. The CDR3 is 16 residues long. The CDR3 DNA reads TGTGCCAGCAGCTGGTCCTTCGTACCACAGAACACTGAAGCTTTCTTT. The encoded protein is CASSWSFVPQNTEAFF.

The table lists this clone with a count of one. The V and J genes are TRBV6-5 and TRBJ2-3; 7 bases agree with TRBD1. The V gene's germline CDR1 is MNHEY and CDR2 SVGAGI. Losses at the gene ends were 6 bases for V and 0 bases for J; bases not matched to a gene: 6. The CDR3 is made up of 15 amino acids. The CDR3, as DNA: TGTGCCAGCAGGAACAGGGGCGGGAGCACAGATACGCAGTATTTT. This sequence encodes CASRNRGGSTDTQYF.

V and J are TRBV13 and TRBJ2-1; the D gene is possibly TRBD2 (6 bases). The V gene's germline CDR1 is PRHDT and CDR2 FYEKMQ (reference sequence). V dropped 0 bases and J dropped 0 bases, with 12 bases sitting between them. The length of the CDR3 is 17 residues. CDR3: CASSLGRGLSSYNEQFF. The CDR3 nucleotides are TGTGCCAGCAGCTTAGGCCGGGGACTCAGCTCCTACAATGAGCAGTTCTTC.

The chain is built from TRBV27 and TRBJ2-2; 11 positions match TRBD2. V shed 2 bases and J 7 bases; nucleotides not matched to a gene: 9. The CDR3 runs to 17 residues. Looked up from germline, CDR1 is MNHEY and CDR2 is SMNVEV (reference sequence). CDR3 in DNA: TGTGCCAGCAGTTTAGGGTTAGCGGGAGGGCTCGGCGGGGAGCTGTTTTTT. Its translation is CASSLGLAGGLGGELFF.

The rearrangement links TRBV30 to TRBJ1-2, with 7 bases that match TRBD1. Germline CDR1 and CDR2: GTSNPN and SVGIG (reference sequence). The CDR3 has 13 amino acids. The V and J ends lost 0 bases and 7 bases, in that order; junction bases with no gene match: 5. In DNA, the CDR3 is TGTGCCTGGAGTGTGACAGGGCCGCCTGGCTACACCTTC. Translated, it gives CAWSVTGPPGYTF.

The rearrangement uses TRBV28 and TRBJ2-7; 7 bases line up with TRBD1. Germline V gene data show CDR1 as MDHEN and CDR2 as SYDVKM. The CDR3 extends over 13 amino acids. The J segment lost 3 bases and the V segment lost 10 bases, leaving 9 bases of the junction unmatched. The chain's CDR3 is CATRTGPHYEQYF. Written as DNA, the CDR3 is TGTGCCACCCGGACAGGTCCCCACTACGAGCAGTACTTC.

The rearrangement links TRBV4-3 to TRBJ2-1; perhaps TRBD2 as D (6 bases). V was cut by 4 bases and J by 8 bases, with 18 bases left in between. Germline V CDR1 and CDR2: LGHNA, YSLEER. CDR3 length: 15 residues. The CDR3 region is CASSREEGVPYEQFF. The CDR3 region has the DNA TGCGCCAGCAGCCGGGAGGAGGGAGTCCCCTATGAGCAGTTCTTC.

The chain recombines TRBV19 with TRBJ2-7; D is unresolved. The CDR3 consists of 11 residues. Trimming took 5 bases from V and 3 from J, leaving 5 bases between them. The V gene's germline CDR1 is LNHDA and CDR2 SQIVND (reference sequence). The CDR3 nucleotides read TGTGCCAGTAGTTATAACTACGAGCAGTACTTC. Translating gives CASSYNYEQYF.

The CDR3 protein is CATAANYGYTF. CDR3 bases: TGTGCCACCGCAGCTAACTATGGCTACACCTTC. This chain joins TRBV28 and TRBJ1-2; D is unresolved. The germline V and J ends were trimmed by 10 bases and 0 bases, with 6 bases remaining between them. CDR3 length: 11 residues. Germline V gene data show CDR1 as MDHEN and CDR2 as SYDVKM.

The rearrangement links TRBV9 to TRBJ2-2; 10 positions agree with TRBD2. Germline V lookup: CDR1 SGDLS, CDR2 YYNGEE. Trimming took 4 bases from V and 7 from J; bases not matched to a gene: 10. The CDR3 sequence is 16 residues long. This CDR3 is CASSPTSGGAVGELFF. As DNA, the CDR3 is TGTGCCAGCAGCCCTACGAGCGGGGGGGCTGTCGGGGAGCTGTTTTTT. Full variable domain (missing parts from reference TRBV9 and TRBJ2-2): DSGVTQTPKHLITATGQRVTLRCSPRSGDLSVYWYQQSLDQGLQFLIQYYNGEERAKGNILERFSAQQFPDLHSELNLSSLELGDSALYFCASSPTSGGAVGELFFGEGSRLTVL.

This clone was counted a few times. The CDR3 DNA is TGTGCCAGCAGTTTGACTAGCGGGTTCTCCTACGAGCAGTACTTC. This encodes CASSLTSGFSYEQYF. The chain is built from TRBV27 and TRBJ2-7; 10 bases map to TRBD2. Germline V gives CDR1 MNHEY, CDR2 SMNVEV (reference sequence). This CDR3 has 15 residues. Losses at the gene ends were 3 bases for V and 0 bases for J; bases not matched to a gene: 2.

The chain combines TRBV19 with TRBJ1-5; TRBD1 might be the D (5 bases). This CDR3 is 14 amino acids long. V lost 0 bases to trimming and J lost 4 bases, with 7 bases between them. CDR1 and CDR2 from the germline V gene are LNHDA and SQIVND (reference sequence). The CDR3 sequence: CASSIEGRNQPQHF. As DNA, the CDR3 is TGTGCCAGTAGTATAGAGGGGCGGAATCAGCCCCAGCATTTT. Supplemented by reference TRBV19 and TRBJ1-5, the full variable domain reads DGGITQSPKYLFRKEGQNVTLSCEQNLNHDAMYWYRQDPGQGLRLIYYSQIVNDFQKGDIAEGYSVSREKKESFPLTVTSAQKNPTAFYLCASSIEGRNQPQHFGDGTRLSIL.

This chain connects TRBV3-1 (or the pseudogene TRBV3-2) to TRBJ1-2; 7 bases agree with TRBD1. This CDR3 is 14 amino acids long. Looked up from germline, CDR1 is LGHDT and CDR2 is YNNKEL (reference sequence). Trimming took 3 bases from V and 4 from J; bases not matched to a gene: 5. The CDR3 protein is CASSQRQGVYGYTF. CDR3 sequence (DNA): TGTGCCAGCAGCCAGAGACAGGGCGTCTATGGCTACACCTTC.

This clone has more than one count but fewer than ten. The chain has TRBV29-1 and TRBJ1-2, with D unclear. The germline V gene encodes CDR1 SQVTM and CDR2 ANQGSEA. Trimming removed 4 bases at V and 6 bases at J, with 9 bases between. The CDR3 runs 11 residues. CDR3 in DNA: TGCAGCGTTGTAGGAGGAAATGGCTACACCTTC. Amino acids: CSVVGGNGYTF.

This clone was found a few times. The rearrangement joins TRBV4-1 to TRBJ2-1, with a possible D match to TRBD2 (5 bases). Germline V gives CDR1 MGHRA, CDR2 YSYEKL. This CDR3 contains 16 residues. Trimming took 0 bases from V and 9 from J, leaving 18 bases between them. DNA for the CDR3: TGCGCCAGCAGCCAAGAGCGGCGGCTAGCTATCGGTGAGCAGTTCTTC. Translating gives CASSQERRLAIGEQFF.